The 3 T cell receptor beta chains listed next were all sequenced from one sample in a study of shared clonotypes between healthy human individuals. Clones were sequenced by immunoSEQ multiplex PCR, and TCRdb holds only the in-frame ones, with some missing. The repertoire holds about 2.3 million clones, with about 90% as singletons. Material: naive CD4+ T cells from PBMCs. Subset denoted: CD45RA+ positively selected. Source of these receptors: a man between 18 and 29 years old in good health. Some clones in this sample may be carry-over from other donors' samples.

DNA of the CDR3: TGCGCCAGCAGCTTGGGGGCTGCGTTGGCAGATACGCAGTATTTT. Encoded protein: CASSLGAALADTQYF. V usage is TRBV5-1 and J usage is TRBJ2-3; D uncertain. With 0 bases removed from V and 4 bases from J, the gap between germline ends came to 12 bases. The CDR3 length is 15 residues. Germline V gene lookup returns CDR1 SGHRS and CDR2 YFSETQ.

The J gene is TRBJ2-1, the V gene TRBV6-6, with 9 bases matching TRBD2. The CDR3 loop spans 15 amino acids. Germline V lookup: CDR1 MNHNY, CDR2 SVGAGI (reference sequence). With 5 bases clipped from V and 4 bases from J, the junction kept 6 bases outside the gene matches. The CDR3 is CASSLSGGLYNEQFF. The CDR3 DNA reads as TGTGCCAGCAGTCTCAGCGGGGGGCTTTACAATGAGCAGTTCTTC.

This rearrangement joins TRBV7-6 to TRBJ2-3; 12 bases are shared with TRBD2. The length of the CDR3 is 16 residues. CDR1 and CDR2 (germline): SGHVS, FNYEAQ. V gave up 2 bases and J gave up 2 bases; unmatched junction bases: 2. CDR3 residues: CASSLLAGGTTDTQYF. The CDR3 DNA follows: TGTGCCAGCAGCTTACTAGCGGGAGGGACCACAGATACGCAGTATTTT. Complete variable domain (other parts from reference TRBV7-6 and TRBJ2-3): GAGVSQSPRYKVTKRGQDVALRCDPISGHVSLYWYRQALGQGPEFLTYFNYEAQQDKSGLPNDRFSAERPEGSISTLTIQRTEQRDSAMYRCASSLLAGGTTDTQYFGPGTRLTVL.